Here is one T cell receptor (beta chain) with its context. As yet, its antigen is unknown. This entry is derived from a study of T cell responses to AZD1222 COVID-19 vaccine. Across the whole study: Analysis merged second doses at about 4 or about 12 weeks. The study, taken as a whole, reports: Clonal diversity may have been underestimated in mostly white British donors. Close to half of spike-specific TCRs reportedly recognize unmutated variant regions. Spike was spanned by vaccine-associated CD4 TCRs, which were dominant at 160-218 and 743-854.

The V end lost 3 bases, the J end lost 3 bases, and 14 bases lay between the germline ends. This CDR3 is 15 amino acids long. CDR1 MNHNS and CDR2 SASEGT come from the germline V gene. Assay: immunoSEQ multiplex PCR; the TCRdb copy retains only in-frame clones and omits some. Here the sample spans around 110,000 clones, roughly 93% being singletons. Specimen: peripheral blood, collected on day 0 of AZD1222 vaccination. The source of this sequence is an adult in good health. The V and J genes are TRBV6-1 and TRBJ1-2; tentatively, D is TRBD1 (5 bases). CDR3 region: CASSEWGGRYYGYTF. The CDR3 region has the DNA TGTGCCAGCAGTGAGTGGGGGGGGAGATACTATGGCTACACCTTC.